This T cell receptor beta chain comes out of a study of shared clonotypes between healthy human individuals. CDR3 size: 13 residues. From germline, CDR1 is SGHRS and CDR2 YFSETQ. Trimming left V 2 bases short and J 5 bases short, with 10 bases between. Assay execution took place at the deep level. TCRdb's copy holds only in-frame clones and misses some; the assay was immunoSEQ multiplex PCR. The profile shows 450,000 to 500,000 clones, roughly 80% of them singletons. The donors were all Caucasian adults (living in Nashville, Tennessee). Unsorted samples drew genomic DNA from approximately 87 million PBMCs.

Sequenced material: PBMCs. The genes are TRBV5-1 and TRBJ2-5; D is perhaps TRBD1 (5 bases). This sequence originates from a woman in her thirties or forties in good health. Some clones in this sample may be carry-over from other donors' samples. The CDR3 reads CASSLAGKETQYF. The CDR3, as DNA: TGCGCCAGCAGCTTAGCAGGGAAGGAGACCCAGTACTTC.